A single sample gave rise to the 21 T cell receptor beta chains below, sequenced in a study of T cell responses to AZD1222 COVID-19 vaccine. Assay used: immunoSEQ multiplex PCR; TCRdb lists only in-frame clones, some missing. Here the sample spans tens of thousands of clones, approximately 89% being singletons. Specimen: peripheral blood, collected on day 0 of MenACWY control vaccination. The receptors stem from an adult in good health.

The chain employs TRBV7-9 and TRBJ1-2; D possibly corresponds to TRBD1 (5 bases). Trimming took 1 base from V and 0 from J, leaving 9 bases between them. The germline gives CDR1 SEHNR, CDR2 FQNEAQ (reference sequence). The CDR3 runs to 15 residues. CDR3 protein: CASSLDGRANYGYTF. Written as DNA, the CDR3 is TGTGCCAGCAGCTTAGACGGCAGGGCTAACTATGGCTACACCTTC.

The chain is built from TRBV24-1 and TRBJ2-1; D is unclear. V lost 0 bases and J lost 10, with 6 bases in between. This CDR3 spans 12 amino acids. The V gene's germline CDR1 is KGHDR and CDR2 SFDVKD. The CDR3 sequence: CATSDLKGEQFF. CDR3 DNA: TGTGCCACCAGTGATTTGAAAGGGGAGCAGTTCTTC.

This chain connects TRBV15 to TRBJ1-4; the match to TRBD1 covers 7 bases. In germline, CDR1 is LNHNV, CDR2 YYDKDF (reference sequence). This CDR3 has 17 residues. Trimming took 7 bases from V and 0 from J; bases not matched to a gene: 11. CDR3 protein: CATKQGGYGATNEKLFF. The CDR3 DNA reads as TGTGCCACCAAGCAGGGGGGATACGGAGCAACTAATGAAAAACTGTTTTTT.

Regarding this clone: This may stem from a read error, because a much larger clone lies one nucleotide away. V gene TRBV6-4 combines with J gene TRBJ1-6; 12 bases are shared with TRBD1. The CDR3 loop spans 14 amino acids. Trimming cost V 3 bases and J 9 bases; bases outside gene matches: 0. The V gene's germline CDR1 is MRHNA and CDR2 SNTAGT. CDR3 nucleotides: TGTGCCAGCAGTGAGGGACAGGGGGCTTCACCCCTCCACTTT. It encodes CASSEGQGASPLHF.

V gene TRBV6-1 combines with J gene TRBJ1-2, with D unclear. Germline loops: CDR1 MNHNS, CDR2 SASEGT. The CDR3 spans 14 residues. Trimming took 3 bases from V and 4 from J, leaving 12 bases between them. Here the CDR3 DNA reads TGTGCCAGCAGTGAGATACACGAAACCTATGGCTACACCTTC. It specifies CASSEIHETYGYTF.

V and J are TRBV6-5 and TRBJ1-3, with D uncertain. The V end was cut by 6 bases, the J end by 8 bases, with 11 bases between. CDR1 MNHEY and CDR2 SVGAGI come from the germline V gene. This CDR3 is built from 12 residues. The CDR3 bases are TGTGCCAGCAGGAACAGCGGCGACACCATATATTTT. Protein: CASRNSGDTIYF.

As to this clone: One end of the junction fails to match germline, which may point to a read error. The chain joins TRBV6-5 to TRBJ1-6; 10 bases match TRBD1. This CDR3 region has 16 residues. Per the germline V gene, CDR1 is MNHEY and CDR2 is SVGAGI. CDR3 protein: CASSYGGTGENLPLHF. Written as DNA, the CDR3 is TGTGCCAGCAGTTACGGGGGGACAGGGGAGAATTTACCCCTCCACTTT.

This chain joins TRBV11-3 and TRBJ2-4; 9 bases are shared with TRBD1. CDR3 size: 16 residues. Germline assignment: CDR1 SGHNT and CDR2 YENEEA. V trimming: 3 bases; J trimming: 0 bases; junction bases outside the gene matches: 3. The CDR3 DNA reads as TGTGCCAGCAGCTTGGGACAGGGTAGAGCCAAAAACATTCAGTACTTC. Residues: CASSLGQGRAKNIQYF.

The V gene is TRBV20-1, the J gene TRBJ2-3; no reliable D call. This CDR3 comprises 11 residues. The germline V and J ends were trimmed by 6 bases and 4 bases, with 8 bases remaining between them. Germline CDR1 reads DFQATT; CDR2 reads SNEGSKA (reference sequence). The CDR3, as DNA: TGCAGTGCGGGGATCCCAGATACGCAGTATTTT. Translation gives CSAGIPDTQYF.

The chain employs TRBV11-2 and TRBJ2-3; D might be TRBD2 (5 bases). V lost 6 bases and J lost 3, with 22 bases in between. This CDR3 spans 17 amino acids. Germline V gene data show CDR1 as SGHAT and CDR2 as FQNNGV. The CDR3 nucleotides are TGTGCCAGCAGTTCTATCCTGGGCTCACCGGGGACAGATACGCAGTATTTT. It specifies CASSSILGSPGTDTQYF. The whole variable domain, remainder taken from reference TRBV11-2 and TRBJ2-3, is EAGVAQSPRYKIIEKRQSVAFWCNPISGHATLYWYQQILGQGPKLLIQFQNNGVVDDSQLPKDRFSAERLKGVDSTLKIQPAKLEDSAVYLCASSSILGSPGTDTQYFGPGTRLTVL.

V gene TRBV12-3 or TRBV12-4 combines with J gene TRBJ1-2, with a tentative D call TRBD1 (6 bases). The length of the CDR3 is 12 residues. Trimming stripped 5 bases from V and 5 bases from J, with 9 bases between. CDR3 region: CASSAQGYGYTF. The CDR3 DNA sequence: TGTGCCAGCAGTGCACAGGGTTATGGCTACACCTTC.

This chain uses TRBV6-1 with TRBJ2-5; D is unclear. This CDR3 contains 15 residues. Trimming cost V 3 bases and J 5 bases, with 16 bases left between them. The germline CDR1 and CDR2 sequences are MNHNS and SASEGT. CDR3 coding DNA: TGTGCCAGCAGTGACCAGGCCTATCCTCCGGAGACCCAGTACTTC. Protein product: CASSDQAYPPETQYF.

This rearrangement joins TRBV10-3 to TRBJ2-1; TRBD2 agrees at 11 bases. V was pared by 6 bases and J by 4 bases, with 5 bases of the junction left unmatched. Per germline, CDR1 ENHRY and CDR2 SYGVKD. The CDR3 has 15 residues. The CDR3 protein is CAIRDGLAGYNEQFF. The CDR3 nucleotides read TGTGCCATCAGAGATGGACTAGCGGGTTACAATGAGCAGTTCTTC.

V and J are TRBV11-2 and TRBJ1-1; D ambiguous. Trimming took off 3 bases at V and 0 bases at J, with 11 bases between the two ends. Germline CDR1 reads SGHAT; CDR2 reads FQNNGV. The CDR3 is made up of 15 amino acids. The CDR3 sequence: CASSFMGLVNTEAFF. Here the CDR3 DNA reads TGTGCCAGCAGCTTTATGGGCTTGGTGAACACTGAAGCTTTCTTT.

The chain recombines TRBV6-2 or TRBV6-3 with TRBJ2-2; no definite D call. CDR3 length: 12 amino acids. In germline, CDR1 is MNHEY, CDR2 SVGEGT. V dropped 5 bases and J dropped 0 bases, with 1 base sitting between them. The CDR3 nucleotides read TGTGCCAGCAGTCCGAACACCGGGGAGCTGTTTTTT. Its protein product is CASSPNTGELFF.

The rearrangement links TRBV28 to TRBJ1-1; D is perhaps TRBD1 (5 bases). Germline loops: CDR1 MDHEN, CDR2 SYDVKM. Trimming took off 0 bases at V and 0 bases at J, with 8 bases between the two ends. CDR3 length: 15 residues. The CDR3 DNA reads TGTGCCAGCAGTTTATGGGGGACGGTGAACACTGAAGCTTTCTTT. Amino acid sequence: CASSLWGTVNTEAFF.

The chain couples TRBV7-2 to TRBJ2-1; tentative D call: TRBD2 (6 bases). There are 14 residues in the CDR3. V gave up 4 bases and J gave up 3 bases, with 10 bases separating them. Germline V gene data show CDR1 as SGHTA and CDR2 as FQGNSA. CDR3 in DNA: TGTGCCAGCAGCTACGACGGGGGCTACAATGAGCAGTTCTTC. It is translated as CASSYDGGYNEQFF.

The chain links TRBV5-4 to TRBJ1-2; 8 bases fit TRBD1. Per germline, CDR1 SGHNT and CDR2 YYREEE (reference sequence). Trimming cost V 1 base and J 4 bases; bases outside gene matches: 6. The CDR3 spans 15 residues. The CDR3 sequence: CASSLPAGTGYGYTF. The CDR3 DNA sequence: TGTGCCAGCAGCTTGCCAGCAGGGACAGGCTATGGCTACACCTTC. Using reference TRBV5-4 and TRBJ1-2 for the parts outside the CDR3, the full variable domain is ETGVTQSPTHLIKTRGQQVTLRCSSQSGHNTVSWYQQALGQGPQFIFQYYREEENGRGNFPPRFSGLQFPNYSSELNVNALELDDSALYLCASSLPAGTGYGYTFGSGTRLTVV.

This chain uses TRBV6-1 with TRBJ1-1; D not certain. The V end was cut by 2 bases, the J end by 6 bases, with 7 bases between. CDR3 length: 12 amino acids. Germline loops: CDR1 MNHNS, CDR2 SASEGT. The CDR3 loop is CASSELRAEAFF. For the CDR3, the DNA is TGTGCCAGCAGTGAACTGCGGGCTGAAGCTTTCTTT.

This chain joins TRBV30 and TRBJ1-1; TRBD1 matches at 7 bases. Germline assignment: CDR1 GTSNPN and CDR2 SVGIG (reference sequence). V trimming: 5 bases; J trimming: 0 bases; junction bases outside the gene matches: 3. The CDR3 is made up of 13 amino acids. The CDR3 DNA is TGTGCCTGGTCCGGACAGGTGAACACTGAAGCTTTCTTT. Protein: CAWSGQVNTEAFF.

CDR3 in DNA: TGTGCTAGTGTCTTACAGGGTTTTGGCACTGAAGCTTTCTTT. The encoded protein is CASVLQGFGTEAFF. The V gene is TRBV12-5, the J gene TRBJ1-1, with D tentatively TRBD1 (6 bases). Germline loops: CDR1 LGHNT, CDR2 FRNRAP. This CDR3 region has 14 residues. V lost 7 bases, J lost 4 bases, and 16 bases lay in between.